This T cell receptor (beta chain) appears in the sequencing data of a study of blood T cell repertoires in COVID-19. Study as a whole: COVID-19 samples, acute and convalescent, were from the United States, Italy and Spain.

Per the germline V gene, CDR1 is SQVTM and CDR2 is ANQGSEA. Trimming took 3 bases from V and 11 from J, leaving 25 bases between them. The CDR3 sequence is 15 residues long. Only in-frame clones appear in the TCRdb table, and some are missing; sequencing was by immunoSEQ multiplex PCR. The table records about 120,000 clones, over 60% of them present only once. Only one count was recorded for this clone. Material: peripheral blood. This clonotype originated in an elderly woman with acute or convalescent COVID-19. The V gene is TRBV29-1, the J gene TRBJ1-1; unclear D gene. The DNA of the CDR3 is TGCAGCGTTGACGGCGCACCAGACCTCCCCGGAGGCGCTTTCTTT. Translating gives CSVDGAPDLPGGAFF.